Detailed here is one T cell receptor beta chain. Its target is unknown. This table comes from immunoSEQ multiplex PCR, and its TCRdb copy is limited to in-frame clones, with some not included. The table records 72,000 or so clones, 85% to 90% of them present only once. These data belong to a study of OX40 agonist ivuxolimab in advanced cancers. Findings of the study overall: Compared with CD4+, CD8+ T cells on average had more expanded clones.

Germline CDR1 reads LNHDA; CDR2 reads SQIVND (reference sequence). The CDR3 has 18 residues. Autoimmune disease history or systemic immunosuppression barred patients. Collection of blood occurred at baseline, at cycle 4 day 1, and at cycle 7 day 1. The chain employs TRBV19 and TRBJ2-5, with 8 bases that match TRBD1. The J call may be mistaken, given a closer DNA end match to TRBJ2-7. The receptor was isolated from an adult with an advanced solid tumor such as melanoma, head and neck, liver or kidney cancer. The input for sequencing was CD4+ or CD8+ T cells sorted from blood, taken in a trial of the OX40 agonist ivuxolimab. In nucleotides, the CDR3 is TGTGCCAGTTCTCGGGCAGGGGGCGTAAGGTCAGGGGCCTACGAGCAGTACTTC. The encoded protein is CASSRAGGVRSGAYEQYF.